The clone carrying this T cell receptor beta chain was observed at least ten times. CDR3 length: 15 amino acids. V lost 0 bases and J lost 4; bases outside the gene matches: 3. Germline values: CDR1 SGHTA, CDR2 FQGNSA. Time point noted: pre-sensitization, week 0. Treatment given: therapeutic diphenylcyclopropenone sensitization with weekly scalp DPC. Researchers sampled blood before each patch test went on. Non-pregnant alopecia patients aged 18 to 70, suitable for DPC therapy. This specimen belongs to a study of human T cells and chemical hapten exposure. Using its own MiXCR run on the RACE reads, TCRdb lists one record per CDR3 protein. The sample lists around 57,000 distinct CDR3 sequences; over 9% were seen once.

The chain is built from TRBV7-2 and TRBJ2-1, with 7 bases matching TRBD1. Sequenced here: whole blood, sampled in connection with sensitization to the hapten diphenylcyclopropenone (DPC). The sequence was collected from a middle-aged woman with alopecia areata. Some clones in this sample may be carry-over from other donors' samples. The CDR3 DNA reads TGTGCCAGCAGCTTAGCAGGGGGCCTATACAATGAGCAGTTCTTC. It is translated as CASSLAGGLYNEQFF.